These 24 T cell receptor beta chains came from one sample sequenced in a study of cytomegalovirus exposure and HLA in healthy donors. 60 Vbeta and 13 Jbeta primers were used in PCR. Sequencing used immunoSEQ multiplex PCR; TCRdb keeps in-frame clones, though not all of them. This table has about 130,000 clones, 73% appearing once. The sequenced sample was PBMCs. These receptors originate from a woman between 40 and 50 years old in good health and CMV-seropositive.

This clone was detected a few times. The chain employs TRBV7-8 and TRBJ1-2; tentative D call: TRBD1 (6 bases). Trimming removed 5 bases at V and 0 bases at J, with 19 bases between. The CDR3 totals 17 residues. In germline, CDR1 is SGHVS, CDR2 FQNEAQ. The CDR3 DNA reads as TGTGCCAGCAGCGCCTGGACAGCAGGGTTATCTAACTATGGCTACACCTTC. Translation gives CASSAWTAGLSNYGYTF.

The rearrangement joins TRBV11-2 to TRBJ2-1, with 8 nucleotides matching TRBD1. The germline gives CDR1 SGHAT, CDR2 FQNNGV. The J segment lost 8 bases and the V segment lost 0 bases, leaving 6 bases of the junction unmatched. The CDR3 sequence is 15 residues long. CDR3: CASSLDRGRKDEQFF. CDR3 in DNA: TGTGCCAGCAGCTTAGACAGGGGGCGCAAAGATGAGCAGTTCTTC.

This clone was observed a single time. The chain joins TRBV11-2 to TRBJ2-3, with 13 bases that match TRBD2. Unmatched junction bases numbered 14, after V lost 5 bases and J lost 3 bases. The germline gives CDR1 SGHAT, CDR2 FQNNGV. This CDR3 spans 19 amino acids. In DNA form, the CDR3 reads TGTGCCAGCAGCCTTAGGACTAGCGGGGGTAAGAGAGGGACAGATACGCAGTATTTT. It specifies CASSLRTSGGKRGTDTQYF.

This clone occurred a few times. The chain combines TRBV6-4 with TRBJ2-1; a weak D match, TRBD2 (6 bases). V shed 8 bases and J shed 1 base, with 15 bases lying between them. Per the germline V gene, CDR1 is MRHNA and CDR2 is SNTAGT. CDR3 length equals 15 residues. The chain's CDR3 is CASRGLPKSYNEQFF. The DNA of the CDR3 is TGTGCCAGCCGGGGACTTCCGAAATCCTACAATGAGCAGTTCTTC.

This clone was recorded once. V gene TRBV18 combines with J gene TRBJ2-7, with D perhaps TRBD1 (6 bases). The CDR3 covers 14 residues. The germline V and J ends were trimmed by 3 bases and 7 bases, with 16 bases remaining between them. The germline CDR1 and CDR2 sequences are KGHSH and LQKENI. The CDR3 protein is CASSPRQERVEQYF. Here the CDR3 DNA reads TGTGCCAGCTCACCCCGACAGGAGCGTGTAGAGCAGTACTTC.

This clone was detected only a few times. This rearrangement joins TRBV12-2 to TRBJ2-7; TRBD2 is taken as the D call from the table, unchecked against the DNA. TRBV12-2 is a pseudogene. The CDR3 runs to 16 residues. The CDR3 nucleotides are TGTGCAAGTCGCTTAGGAGGAGAGGTGTTAACCTACGAGCAGTACTTC. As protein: CASRLGGEVLTYEQYF.

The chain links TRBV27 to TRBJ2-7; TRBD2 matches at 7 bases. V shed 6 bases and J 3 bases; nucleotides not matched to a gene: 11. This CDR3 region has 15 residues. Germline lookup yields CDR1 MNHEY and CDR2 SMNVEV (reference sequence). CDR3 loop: CASSTAKRGVYEQYF. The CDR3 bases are TGTGCCAGCAGCACCGCGAAGCGGGGCGTCTACGAGCAGTACTTC.

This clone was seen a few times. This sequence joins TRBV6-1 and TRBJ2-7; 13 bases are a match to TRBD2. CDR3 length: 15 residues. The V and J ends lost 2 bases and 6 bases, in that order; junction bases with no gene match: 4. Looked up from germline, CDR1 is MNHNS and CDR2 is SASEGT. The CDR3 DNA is TGTGCCAGCAGTGAAATGTGGACTAGCGGGAGCGAGCAGTACTTC. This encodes CASSEMWTSGSEQYF.

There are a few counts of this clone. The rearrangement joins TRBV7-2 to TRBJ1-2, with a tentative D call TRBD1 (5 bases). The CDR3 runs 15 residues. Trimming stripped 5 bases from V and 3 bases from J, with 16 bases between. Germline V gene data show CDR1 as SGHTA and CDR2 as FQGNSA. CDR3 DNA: TGTGCCAGCAGCCCTCGGGGGGGTGACTACTATGGCTACACCTTC. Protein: CASSPRGGDYYGYTF.

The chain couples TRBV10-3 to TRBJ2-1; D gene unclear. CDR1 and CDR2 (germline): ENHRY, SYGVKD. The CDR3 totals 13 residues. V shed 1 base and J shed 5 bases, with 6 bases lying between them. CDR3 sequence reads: CAISEWANNEQFF. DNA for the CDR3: TGTGCCATCAGTGAGTGGGCTAACAATGAGCAGTTCTTC.

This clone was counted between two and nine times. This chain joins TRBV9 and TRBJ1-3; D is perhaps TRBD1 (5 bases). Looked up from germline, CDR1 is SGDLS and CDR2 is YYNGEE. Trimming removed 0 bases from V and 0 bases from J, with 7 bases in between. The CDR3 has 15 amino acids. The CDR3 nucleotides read TGTGCCAGCAGCGTAGACCAGGGCTCTGGAAACACCATATATTTT. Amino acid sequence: CASSVDQGSGNTIYF.

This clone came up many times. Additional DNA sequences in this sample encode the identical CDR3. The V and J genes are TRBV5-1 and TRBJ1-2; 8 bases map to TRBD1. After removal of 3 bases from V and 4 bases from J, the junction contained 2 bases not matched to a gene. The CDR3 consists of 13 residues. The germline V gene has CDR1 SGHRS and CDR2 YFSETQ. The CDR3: CASSSTGGYGYTF. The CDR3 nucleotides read TGCGCCAGCAGCTCAACAGGGGGCTATGGCTACACCTTC.

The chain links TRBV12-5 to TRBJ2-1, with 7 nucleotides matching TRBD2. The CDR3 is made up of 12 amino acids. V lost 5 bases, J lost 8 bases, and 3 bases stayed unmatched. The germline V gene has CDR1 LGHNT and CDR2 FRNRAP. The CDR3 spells CASGRGEDEQFF. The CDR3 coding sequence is TGTGCTAGTGGTCGGGGGGAGGATGAGCAGTTCTTC. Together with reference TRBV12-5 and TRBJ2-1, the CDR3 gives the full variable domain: DARVTQTPRHKVTEMGQEVTMRCQPILGHNTVFWYRQTMMQGLELLAYFRNRAPLDDSGMPKDRFSAEMPDATLATLKIQPSEPRDSAVYFCASGRGEDEQFFGPGTRLTVL.

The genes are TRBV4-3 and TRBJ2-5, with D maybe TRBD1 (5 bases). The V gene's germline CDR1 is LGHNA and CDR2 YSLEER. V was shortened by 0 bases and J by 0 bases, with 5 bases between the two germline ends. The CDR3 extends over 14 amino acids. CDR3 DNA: TGCGCCAGCAGCCAAGACAGGGACCAAGAGACCCAGTACTTC. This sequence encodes CASSQDRDQETQYF.

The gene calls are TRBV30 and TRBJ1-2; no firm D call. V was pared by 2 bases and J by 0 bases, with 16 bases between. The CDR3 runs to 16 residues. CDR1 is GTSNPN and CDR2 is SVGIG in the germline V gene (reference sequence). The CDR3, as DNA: TGTGCCTGGAGTCGACAAAAGGAAAGAGCTAACTATGGCTACACCTTC. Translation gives CAWSRQKERANYGYTF. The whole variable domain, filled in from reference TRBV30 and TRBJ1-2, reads SQTIHQWPATLVQPVGSPLSLECTVEGTSNPNLYWYRQAAGRGLQLLFYSVGIGQISSEVPQNLSASRPQDRQFILSSKKLLLSDSGFYLCAWSRQKERANYGYTFGSGTRLTVV.

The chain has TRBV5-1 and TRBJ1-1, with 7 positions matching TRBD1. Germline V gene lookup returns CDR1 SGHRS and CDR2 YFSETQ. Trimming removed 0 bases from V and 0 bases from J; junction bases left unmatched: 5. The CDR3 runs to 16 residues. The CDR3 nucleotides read TGCGCCAGCAGCTTGGTTCCGGGACAGATGAACACTGAAGCTTTCTTT. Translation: CASSLVPGQMNTEAFF.

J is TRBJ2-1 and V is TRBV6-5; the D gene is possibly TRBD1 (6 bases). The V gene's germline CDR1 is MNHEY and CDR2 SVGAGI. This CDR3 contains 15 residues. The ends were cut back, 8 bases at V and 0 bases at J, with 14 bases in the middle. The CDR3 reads CASQGKLSSYNEQFF. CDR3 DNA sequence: TGTGCCAGCCAGGGGAAACTTAGCTCCTACAATGAGCAGTTCTTC.

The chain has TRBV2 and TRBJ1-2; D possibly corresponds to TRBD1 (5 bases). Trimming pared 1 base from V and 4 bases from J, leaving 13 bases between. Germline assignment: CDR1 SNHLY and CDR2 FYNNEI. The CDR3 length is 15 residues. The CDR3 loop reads CASSEGRQGFYGYTF. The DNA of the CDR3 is TGTGCCAGCAGTGAAGGTCGGCAGGGATTCTATGGCTACACCTTC. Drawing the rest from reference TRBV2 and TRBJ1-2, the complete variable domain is EPEVTQTPSHQVTQMGQEVILRCVPISNHLYFYWYRQILGQKVEFLVSFYNNEISEKSEIFDDQFSVERPDGSNFTLKIRSTKLEDSAMYFCASSEGRQGFYGYTFGSGTRLTVV.

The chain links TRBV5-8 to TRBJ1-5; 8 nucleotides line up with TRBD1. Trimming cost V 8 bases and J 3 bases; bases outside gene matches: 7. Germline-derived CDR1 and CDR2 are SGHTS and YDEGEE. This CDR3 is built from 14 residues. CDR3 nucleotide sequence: TGTGCCAGTAAAAGGGGACAGGACAATCAGCCCCAGCATTTT. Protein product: CASKRGQDNQPQHF. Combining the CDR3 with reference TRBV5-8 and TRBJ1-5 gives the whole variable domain EAGVTQSPTHLIKTRGQQATLRCSPISGHTSVYWYQQALGLGLQFLLWYDEGEERNRGNFPPRFSGRQFPNYSSELNVNALELEDSALYLCASKRGQDNQPQHFGDGTRLSIL.

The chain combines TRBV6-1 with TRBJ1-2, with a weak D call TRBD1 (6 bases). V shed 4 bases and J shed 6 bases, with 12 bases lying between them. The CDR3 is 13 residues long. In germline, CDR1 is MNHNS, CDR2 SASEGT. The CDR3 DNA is TGTGCCAGCAGTGTACAGGGTAAAGATGGCTACACCTTC. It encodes CASSVQGKDGYTF.

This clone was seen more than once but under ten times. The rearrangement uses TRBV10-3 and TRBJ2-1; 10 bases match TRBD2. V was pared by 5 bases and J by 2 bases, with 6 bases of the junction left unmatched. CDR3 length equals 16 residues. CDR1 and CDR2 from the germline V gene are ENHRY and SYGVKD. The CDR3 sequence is CAISPGLAVAYNEQFF. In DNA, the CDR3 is TGTGCCATCAGTCCCGGACTAGCGGTAGCCTACAATGAGCAGTTCTTC.

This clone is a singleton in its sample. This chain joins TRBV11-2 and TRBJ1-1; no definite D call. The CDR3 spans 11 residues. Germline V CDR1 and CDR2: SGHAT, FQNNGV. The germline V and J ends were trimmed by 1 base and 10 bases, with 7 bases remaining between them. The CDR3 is CASSLGGSAFF. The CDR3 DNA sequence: TGTGCCAGCAGCTTAGGAGGGTCAGCTTTCTTT.

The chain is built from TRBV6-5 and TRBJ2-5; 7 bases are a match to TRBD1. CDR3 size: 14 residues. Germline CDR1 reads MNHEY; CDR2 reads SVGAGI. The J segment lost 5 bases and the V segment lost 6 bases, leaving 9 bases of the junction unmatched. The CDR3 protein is CASRGTEGVETQYF. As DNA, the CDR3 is TGTGCCAGCAGGGGGACAGAGGGGGTCGAGACCCAGTACTTC.

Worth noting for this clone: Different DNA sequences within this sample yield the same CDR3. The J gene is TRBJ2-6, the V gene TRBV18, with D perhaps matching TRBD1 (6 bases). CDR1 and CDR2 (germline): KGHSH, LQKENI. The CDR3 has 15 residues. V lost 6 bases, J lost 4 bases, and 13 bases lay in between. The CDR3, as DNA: TGTGCCAGCTCCCCGACAGGCTCCGGGGCCAACGTCCTGACTTTC. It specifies CASSPTGSGANVLTF.